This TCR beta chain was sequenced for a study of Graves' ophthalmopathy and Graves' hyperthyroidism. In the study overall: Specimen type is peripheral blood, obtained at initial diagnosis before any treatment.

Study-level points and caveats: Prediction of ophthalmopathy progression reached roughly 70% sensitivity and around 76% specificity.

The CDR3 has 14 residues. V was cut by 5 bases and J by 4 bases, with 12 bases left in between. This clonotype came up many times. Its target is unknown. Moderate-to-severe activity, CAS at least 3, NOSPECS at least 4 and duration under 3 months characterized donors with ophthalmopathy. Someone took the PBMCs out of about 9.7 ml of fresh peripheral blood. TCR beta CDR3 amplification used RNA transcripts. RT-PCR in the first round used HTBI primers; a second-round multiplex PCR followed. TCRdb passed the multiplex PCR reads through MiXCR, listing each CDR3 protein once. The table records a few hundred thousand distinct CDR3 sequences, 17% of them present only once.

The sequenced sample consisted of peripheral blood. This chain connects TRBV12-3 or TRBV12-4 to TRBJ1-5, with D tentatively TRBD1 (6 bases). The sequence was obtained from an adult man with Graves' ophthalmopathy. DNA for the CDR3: TGTGCCAGCAGTGCGTCAGGGGTTAATCAGCCCCAGCATTTT. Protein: CASSASGVNQPQHF.